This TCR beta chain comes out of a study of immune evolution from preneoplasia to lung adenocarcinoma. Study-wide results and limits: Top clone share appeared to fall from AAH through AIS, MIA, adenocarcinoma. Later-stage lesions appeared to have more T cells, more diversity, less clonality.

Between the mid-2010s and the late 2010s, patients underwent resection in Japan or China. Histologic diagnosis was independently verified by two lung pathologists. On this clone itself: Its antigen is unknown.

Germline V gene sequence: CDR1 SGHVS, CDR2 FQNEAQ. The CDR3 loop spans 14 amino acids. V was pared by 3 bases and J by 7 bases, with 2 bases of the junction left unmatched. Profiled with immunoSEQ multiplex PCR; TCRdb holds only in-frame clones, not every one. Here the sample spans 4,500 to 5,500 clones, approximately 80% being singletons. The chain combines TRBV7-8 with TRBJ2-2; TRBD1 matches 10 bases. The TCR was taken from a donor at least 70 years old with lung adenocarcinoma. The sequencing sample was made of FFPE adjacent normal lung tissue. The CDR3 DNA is TGTGCCAGCAGCTTGACAGGGGGCATCGGGGAGCTGTTTTTT. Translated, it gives CASSLTGGIGELFF. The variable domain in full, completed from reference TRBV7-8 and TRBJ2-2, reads GAGVSQSPRYKVAKRGQDVALRCDPISGHVSLFWYQQALGQGPEFLTYFQNEAQLDKSGLPSDRFFAERPEGSVSTLKIQRTQQEDSAVYLCASSLTGGIGELFFGEGSRLTVL.